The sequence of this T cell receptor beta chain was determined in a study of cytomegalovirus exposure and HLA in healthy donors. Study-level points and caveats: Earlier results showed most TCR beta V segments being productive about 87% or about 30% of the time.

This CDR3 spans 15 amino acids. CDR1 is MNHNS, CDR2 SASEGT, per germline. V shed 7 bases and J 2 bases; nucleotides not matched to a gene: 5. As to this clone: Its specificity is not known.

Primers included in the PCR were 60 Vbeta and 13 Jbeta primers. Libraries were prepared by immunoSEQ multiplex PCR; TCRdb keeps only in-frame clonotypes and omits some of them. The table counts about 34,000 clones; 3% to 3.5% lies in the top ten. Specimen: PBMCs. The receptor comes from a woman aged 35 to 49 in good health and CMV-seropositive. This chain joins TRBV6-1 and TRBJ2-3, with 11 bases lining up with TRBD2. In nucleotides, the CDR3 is TGTGCCAGCACCCGACTAGCGGGGTCCACAGATACGCAGTATTTT. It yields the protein CASTRLAGSTDTQYF.